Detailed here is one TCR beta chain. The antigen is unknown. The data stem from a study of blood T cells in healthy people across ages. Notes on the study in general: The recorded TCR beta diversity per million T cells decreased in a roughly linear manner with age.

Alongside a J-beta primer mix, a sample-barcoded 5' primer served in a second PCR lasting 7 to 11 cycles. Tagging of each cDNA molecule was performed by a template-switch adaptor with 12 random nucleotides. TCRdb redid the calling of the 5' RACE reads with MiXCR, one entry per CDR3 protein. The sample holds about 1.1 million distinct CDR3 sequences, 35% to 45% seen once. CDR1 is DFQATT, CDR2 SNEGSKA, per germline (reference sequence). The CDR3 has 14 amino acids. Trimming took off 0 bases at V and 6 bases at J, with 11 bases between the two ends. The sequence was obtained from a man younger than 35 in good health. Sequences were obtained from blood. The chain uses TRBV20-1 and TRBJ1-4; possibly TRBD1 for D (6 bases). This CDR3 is CSARDRGGDEKLFF. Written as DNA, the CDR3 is TGCAGTGCTAGAGACAGGGGAGGAGATGAAAAACTGTTTTTT.